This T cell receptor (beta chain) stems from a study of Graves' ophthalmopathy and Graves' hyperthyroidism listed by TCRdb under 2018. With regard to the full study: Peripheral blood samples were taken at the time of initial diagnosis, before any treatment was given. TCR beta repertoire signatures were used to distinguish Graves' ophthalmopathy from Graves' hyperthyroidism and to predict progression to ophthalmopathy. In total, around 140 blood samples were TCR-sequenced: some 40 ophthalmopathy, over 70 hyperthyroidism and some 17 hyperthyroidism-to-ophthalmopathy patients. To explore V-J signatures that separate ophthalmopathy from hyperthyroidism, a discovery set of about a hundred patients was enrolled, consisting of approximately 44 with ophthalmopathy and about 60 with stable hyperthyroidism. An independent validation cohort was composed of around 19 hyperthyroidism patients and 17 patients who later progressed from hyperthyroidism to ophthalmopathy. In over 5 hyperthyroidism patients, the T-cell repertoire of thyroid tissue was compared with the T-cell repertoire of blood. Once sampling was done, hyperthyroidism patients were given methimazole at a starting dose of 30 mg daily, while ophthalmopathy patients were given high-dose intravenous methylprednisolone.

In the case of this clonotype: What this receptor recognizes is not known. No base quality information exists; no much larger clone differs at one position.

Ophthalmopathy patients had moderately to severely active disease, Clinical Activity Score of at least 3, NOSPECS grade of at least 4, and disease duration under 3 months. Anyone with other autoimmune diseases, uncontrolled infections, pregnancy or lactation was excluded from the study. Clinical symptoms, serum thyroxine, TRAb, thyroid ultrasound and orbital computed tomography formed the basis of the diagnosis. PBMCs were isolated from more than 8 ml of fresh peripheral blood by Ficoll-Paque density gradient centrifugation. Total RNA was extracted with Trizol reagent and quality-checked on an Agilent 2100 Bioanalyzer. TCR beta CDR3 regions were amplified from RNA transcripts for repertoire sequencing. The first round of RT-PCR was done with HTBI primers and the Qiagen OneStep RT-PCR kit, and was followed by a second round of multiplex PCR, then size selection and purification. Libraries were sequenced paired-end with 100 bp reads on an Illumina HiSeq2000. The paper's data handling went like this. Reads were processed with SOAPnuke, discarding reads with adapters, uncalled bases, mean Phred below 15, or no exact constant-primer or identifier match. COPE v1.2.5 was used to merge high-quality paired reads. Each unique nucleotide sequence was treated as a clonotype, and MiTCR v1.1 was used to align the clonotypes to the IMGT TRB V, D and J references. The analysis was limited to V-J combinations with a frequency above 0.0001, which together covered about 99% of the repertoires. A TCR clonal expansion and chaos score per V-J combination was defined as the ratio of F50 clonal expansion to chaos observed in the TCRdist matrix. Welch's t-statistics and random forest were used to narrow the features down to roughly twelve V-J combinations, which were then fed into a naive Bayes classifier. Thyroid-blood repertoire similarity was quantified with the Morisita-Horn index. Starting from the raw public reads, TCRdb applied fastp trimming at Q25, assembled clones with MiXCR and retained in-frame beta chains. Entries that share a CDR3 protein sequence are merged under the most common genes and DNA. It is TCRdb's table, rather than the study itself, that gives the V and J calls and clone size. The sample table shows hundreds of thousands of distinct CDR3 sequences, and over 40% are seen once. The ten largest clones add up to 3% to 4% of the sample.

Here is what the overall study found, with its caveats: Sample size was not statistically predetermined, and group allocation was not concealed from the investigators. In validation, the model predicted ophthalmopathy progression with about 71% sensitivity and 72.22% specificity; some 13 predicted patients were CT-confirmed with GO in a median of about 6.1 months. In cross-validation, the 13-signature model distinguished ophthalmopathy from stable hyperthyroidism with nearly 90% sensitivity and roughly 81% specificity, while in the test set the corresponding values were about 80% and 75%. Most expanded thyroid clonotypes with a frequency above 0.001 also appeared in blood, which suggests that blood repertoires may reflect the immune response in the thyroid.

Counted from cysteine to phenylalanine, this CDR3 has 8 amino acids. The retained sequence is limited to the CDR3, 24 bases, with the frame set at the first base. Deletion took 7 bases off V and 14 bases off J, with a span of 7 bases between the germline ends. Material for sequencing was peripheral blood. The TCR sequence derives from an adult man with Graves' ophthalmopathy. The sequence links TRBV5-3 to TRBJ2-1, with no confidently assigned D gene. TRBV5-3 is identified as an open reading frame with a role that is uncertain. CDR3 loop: CARPIEFF. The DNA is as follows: TGTGCCAGACCCATCGAGTTCTTC.